A single sample gave rise to the 16 T cell receptor beta chains below, sequenced in a study of T-cell memory formation after mild COVID-19. TCRdb recomputed calls from the 5' RACE reads with MiXCR, one row per CDR3 protein. The sample lists under 700,000 distinct CDR3 sequences; 20% were seen once. The sample taken for sequencing was PBMCs or a T cell subset sorted from them (not recorded which). The receptors were gathered from an adult woman who had mild COVID-19 (a few samples of this study predate the infection). Cell type and time point are not known.

The sample holds a few counts of this clonotype. V gene TRBV12-3 or TRBV12-4 combines with J gene TRBJ2-1; TRBD2 matches 10 bases. Trimming removed 7 bases from V and 8 bases from J; junction bases left unmatched: 11. CDR3 length equals 15 residues. CDR3 loop: CASTEQRGGRDEQFF. The CDR3 coding sequence is TGTGCCAGCACCGAACAGCGGGGGGGCCGGGATGAGCAGTTCTTC.

This clonotype turned up a few times. V and J are TRBV5-5 and TRBJ2-5; TRBD2 agrees at 9 bases. V lost 2 bases, J lost 4 bases, and 12 bases stayed unmatched. Germline CDR1 and CDR2: SGHKS and YYEKEE (reference sequence). The CDR3 has 17 amino acids. This CDR3 is CASSFPQRGVWRETQYF. The CDR3 coding sequence is TGTGCCAGCAGCTTCCCCCAGCGGGGGGTCTGGAGAGAGACCCAGTACTTC.

Here the CDR3 DNA reads TGTGCCAGTAGCCGAGGACAGCTTCCTTACGAGCAGTACTTC. It translates to CASSRGQLPYEQYF. The chain is built from TRBV19 and TRBJ2-7; perhaps TRBD1 as D (6 bases). The V end was cut by 6 bases, the J end by 4 bases, with 16 bases between. CDR3 length: 14 residues. Germline loops: CDR1 LNHDA, CDR2 SQIVND (reference sequence).

The genes are TRBV9 and TRBJ1-4; tentatively, D is TRBD1 (6 bases). The CDR3 totals 15 residues. Per germline, CDR1 SGDLS and CDR2 YYNGEE. The V end lost 3 bases, the J end lost 6 bases, and 15 bases lay between the germline ends. CDR3 residues: CASSGSGGGDEKLFF. In nucleotides, the CDR3 is TGTGCCAGCAGCGGGAGCGGGGGCGGGGATGAAAAACTGTTTTTT.

The table lists this clonotype with a few counts. The rearrangement uses TRBV4-1 and TRBJ2-7; D possibly matches TRBD1 or TRBD2 (8 bases each). The CDR3 sequence is 16 residues long. Looked up from germline, CDR1 is MGHRA and CDR2 is YSYEKL. V gave up 5 bases and J gave up 4 bases, with 21 bases separating them. CDR3: CASSSREAGGPYEQYF. CDR3 in DNA: TGCGCCAGCAGCTCGCGGGAGGCAGGGGGCCCTTACGAGCAGTACTTC.

V and J are TRBV4-3 and TRBJ2-2; the match to TRBD2 covers 10 bases. This CDR3 region has 17 residues. V trimming: 4 bases; J trimming: 3 bases; junction bases outside the gene matches: 8. Per germline, CDR1 LGHNA and CDR2 YSLEER. This CDR3 is CASSPSSGSFDTGELFF. As DNA, the CDR3 is TGCGCCAGCAGCCCCTCTAGCGGGAGTTTCGACACCGGGGAGCTGTTTTTT.

This clonotype showed up just a few times. The chain employs TRBV7-3 and TRBJ2-5, with D possibly called TRBD1 or TRBD2 (7 bases each). The CDR3 is made up of 16 amino acids. V dropped 5 bases and J dropped 7 bases, with 23 bases sitting between them. The V gene's germline CDR1 is SGHTA and CDR2 FQGTGA. The CDR3 bases are TGTGCCAGCAGCCGAAAGCGGGACAGATCATCGGGGACCCAGTACTTC. It specifies CASSRKRDRSSGTQYF.

This sequence joins TRBV5-1 and TRBJ1-1; D uncertain. The V end was cut by 4 bases, the J end by 11 bases, with 18 bases between. The CDR3 totals 13 residues. Germline loops: CDR1 SGHRS, CDR2 YFSETQ. CDR3 sequence reads: CASSVGSNVEAFF. CDR3 bases: TGCGCCAGCAGCGTGGGGAGTAATGTCGAGGCTTTCTTT.

This clonotype was seen ten or more times. The V gene is TRBV7-9, the J gene TRBJ2-1; TRBD1 agrees at 7 bases. The CDR3 is 18 residues long. The germline V gene encodes CDR1 SEHNR and CDR2 FQNEAQ (reference sequence). Trimming removed 0 bases from V and 0 bases from J; junction bases left unmatched: 8. DNA of the CDR3: TGTGCCAGCAGCTTAGCTCCTAGTAGGGACAGCTCCTACAATGAGCAGTTCTTC. Its protein product is CASSLAPSRDSSYNEQFF.

This clonotype appeared a single time. CDR3 DNA: TGTGCCAGCACCCTACCCGGAGCGGGGGTTACCGGGGAGCTGTTTTTT. Its protein product is CASTLPGAGVTGELFF. The chain joins TRBV6-2 or TRBV6-3 to TRBJ2-2; TRBD2 agrees at 8 bases. The V gene's germline CDR1 is MNHEY and CDR2 SVGEGT. Germline trimming cut 7 bases from V and 5 bases from J; bases unmatched to any gene: 12. The length of the CDR3 is 16 residues.

This clonotype has just a few counts. J is TRBJ2-5 and V is TRBV5-5; TRBD2 matches at 12 bases. CDR3 length: 19 amino acids. CDR1 SGHKS and CDR2 YYEKEE come from the germline V gene (reference sequence). With V trimmed by 1 base and J by 1 base, 11 bases remained unmatched. The CDR3 spells CASSLRLAGGQTLQETQYF. The CDR3 bases are TGTGCCAGCAGCTTGAGGCTAGCGGGGGGGCAAACTCTCCAAGAGACCCAGTACTTC.

The chain's CDR3 is CASSPTVPYGYTF. DNA for the CDR3: TGTGCCAGCAGCCCGACAGTACCCTATGGCTACACCTTC. The chain is built from TRBV7-8 and TRBJ1-2; D is possibly TRBD1 (5 bases). In germline, CDR1 is SGHVS, CDR2 FQNEAQ. V lost 5 bases and J 4 bases, leaving 11 bases between the germline ends. The CDR3 is 13 amino acids.

This clonotype was observed a handful of times. The rearrangement uses TRBV5-1 and TRBJ1-1; no clear D. The V gene's germline CDR1 is SGHRS and CDR2 YFSETQ. CDR3 length equals 12 residues. The V end lost 4 bases, the J end lost 5 bases, and 9 bases lay between the germline ends. The CDR3 DNA is TGCGCCAGCAGCGGAGGGCGGACTGAAGCTTTCTTT. It encodes CASSGGRTEAFF.

In the case of this clonotype: The junction shows a germline mismatch at one end, possibly a read error. The V call is TRBV5-1, the J call TRBJ2-2; 8 bases match TRBD2. This CDR3 region has 15 residues. CDR1 and CDR2 (germline): SGHRS, YFSETQ. The DNA for the CDR3 is TGCGCCAGCAGCTTCCGACTAGCGAACAACGGGGAGCTGTTTTTT. Its translation: CASSFRLANNGELFF. Supplemented by reference TRBV5-1 and TRBJ2-2, the full variable domain reads KAGVTQTPRYLIKTRGQQVTLSCSPISGHRSVSWYQQTPGQGLQFLFEYFSETQRNKGNFPGRFSGRQFSNSRSEMNVSTLELGDSALYLCASSFRLANNGELFFGEGSRLTVL.

Of note for this clonotype: A much larger clone is a single base away; this may be a read error. This chain connects TRBV5-1 to TRBJ2-3, with TRBD2 identical over 8 bases. CDR3 length: 15 residues. The junction had 7 bases not matched to a gene; V was cut back by 4 bases and J by 3 bases. Germline V lookup: CDR1 SGHRS, CDR2 YFSETQ. CDR3 region: CASSSSGIVTDTQYF. CDR3 nucleotides: TGCGCCAGCAGCAGTAGCGGGATAGTGACAGATACGCAGTATTTT. Filled out from reference TRBV5-1 and TRBJ2-3, the complete variable domain reads KAGVTQTPRYLIKTRGQQVTLSCSPISGHRSVSWYQQTPGQGLQFLFEYFSETQRNKGNFPGRFSGRQFSNSRSEMNVSTLELGDSALYLCASSSSGIVTDTQYFGPGTRLTVL.

The chain uses TRBV30 and TRBJ2-5; D might be TRBD2 (6 bases). CDR3 length equals 13 residues. Trimming shortened V by 2 bases and J by 4 bases, and 11 bases separated the two germline ends. The germline CDR1 and CDR2 sequences are GTSNPN and SVGIG (reference sequence). The CDR3 coding sequence is TGTGCCTGGAGTAGGAGGGAAGGAGAGACCCAGTACTTC. Protein sequence: CAWSRREGETQYF. The full variable domain, rest sourced from reference TRBV30 and TRBJ2-5, is SQTIHQWPATLVQPVGSPLSLECTVEGTSNPNLYWYRQAAGRGLQLLFYSVGIGQISSEVPQNLSASRPQDRQFILSSKKLLLSDSGFYLCAWSRREGETQYFGPGTRLLVL.